The 8 T cell receptor beta chains below all came from one sample that was sequenced in a study of T-cell reconstitution after alpha-beta-depleted transplantation in children. Unique molecular identifiers were incorporated when the TCRbeta library was constructed. One entry per CDR3 protein, called by TCRdb with MiXCR from the PCR reads. The sample includes hundreds of thousands of distinct CDR3 sequences, roughly 10% of them seen just once. The starting material was PBMCs, obtained before TCRalphabeta/CD19-depleted stem cell transplant. Receptors were obtained from a child in the first two years of life with acute myeloid leukemia, due to receive a stem cell transplant.

This clonotype was counted many times. This rearrangement joins TRBV7-3 to TRBJ1-6, with D hard to call. The CDR3 is 13 residues long. V lost 1 base and J 7 bases, leaving 5 bases between the germline ends. CDR1 SGHTA and CDR2 FQGTGA come from the germline V gene. The CDR3 here is CASSLSANSPLHF. DNA for the CDR3: TGTGCCAGCAGCTTAAGTGCGAATTCACCCCTCCACTTT.

The chain carries TRBV28 and TRBJ2-5; D unclear. Trimming took off 7 bases at V and 4 bases at J, with 7 bases between the two ends. This CDR3 is built from 11 residues. Germline-derived CDR1 and CDR2 are MDHEN and SYDVKM. CDR3 sequence: CASTSSETQYF. The CDR3 DNA reads as TGTGCCAGCACCTCTTCAGAGACCCAGTACTTC.

This clonotype has ten or more counts. This chain joins TRBV25-1 and TRBJ2-1; 7 nucleotides match TRBD2. J lost 0 bases, V lost 1 base, and 3 bases had no gene match. The CDR3 runs 16 residues. Germline lookup yields CDR1 MGHDK and CDR2 SYGVNS. CDR3: CASSEFGGSSYNEQFF. DNA of the CDR3: TGTGCCAGCAGTGAATTCGGCGGGAGCTCCTACAATGAGCAGTTCTTC.

This clonotype was observed many times. The genes are TRBV7-8 and TRBJ2-3; TRBD1 is a possible D gene (6 bases). The CDR3 covers 15 residues. Trimming left V 5 bases short and J 5 bases short, with 17 bases between. CDR1 and CDR2 (germline): SGHVS, FQNEAQ. CDR3 residues: CASSLTGSQVDTQYF. CDR3 DNA sequence: TGTGCCAGCAGCCTTACAGGGAGTCAGGTAGATACGCAGTATTTT.

The CDR3 here is CSARGTLKQFF. Here the CDR3 DNA reads TGCAGTGCCCGCGGGACGTTAAAGCAGTTCTTC. The chain joins TRBV20-1 to TRBJ2-1; perhaps TRBD2 as D (6 bases). Trimming pared 6 bases from V and 11 bases from J, leaving 14 bases between. The CDR3 sequence is 11 residues long. CDR1 is DFQATT and CDR2 is SNEGSKA in the germline V gene (reference sequence).

In its sample, this clonotype was seen a few times. This sequence joins TRBV28 and TRBJ2-3; 9 positions match TRBD2. This CDR3 contains 17 residues. The V segment lost 6 bases and the J segment 4 bases; nucleotides outside the gene matches: 14. CDR1 MDHEN and CDR2 SYDVKM come from the germline V gene. The CDR3 DNA reads TGTGCCAGCAGCTCTCGCGGGACTAGCTGGGAGGCAGATACGCAGTATTTT. It encodes CASSSRGTSWEADTQYF.

The sample holds many counts of this clonotype. This chain links TRBV24-1 with TRBJ2-5; 7 bases are shared with TRBD1. Trimming removed 3 bases from V and 1 base from J; junction bases left unmatched: 7. The CDR3 sequence is 16 residues long. Germline V lookup: CDR1 KGHDR, CDR2 SFDVKD. CDR3 nucleotide sequence: TGTGCCACCAGTGATCCAGGGGGACCCCTCCAAGAGACCCAGTACTTC. Translated: CATSDPGGPLQETQYF.

This clonotype showed up many times. This chain joins TRBV12-3 or TRBV12-4 and TRBJ2-1; perhaps TRBD1 as D (6 bases). V gave up 5 bases and J gave up 10 bases, with 15 bases separating them. CDR3 size: 13 residues. The CDR3 protein is CASSHGQSGEQFF. The CDR3, as DNA: TGTGCCAGCAGTCATGGACAGTCCGGGGAGCAGTTCTTC.